The 23 T cell receptor beta chains below were found in one sample sequenced in a study of T-cell memory formation after mild COVID-19. Via MiXCR, TCRdb re-called the 5' RACE reads, giving one row per CDR3 protein. The sample has 44,000 or so distinct CDR3 sequences, about a tenth seen once. The sequencing sample was made of PBMCs or a T cell subset sorted from them (not recorded which). The source is an adult woman who had mild COVID-19 (a few samples of this study predate the infection). Cell type and time point are not known.

This clonotype was observed at least ten times. This chain uses TRBV6-5 with TRBJ2-1; D gene ambiguous. The V gene lost 2 bases and the J gene lost 1 base, with 9 bases spanning the gap. The CDR3 is 15 residues long. From germline, CDR1 is MNHEY and CDR2 SVGAGI. As DNA, the CDR3 is TGTGCCAGCAGTTACAGGGCGGATTCCTACAATGAGCAGTTCTTC. This translates into CASSYRADSYNEQFF.

This clonotype has a count of ten or more. V usage is TRBV12-3 or TRBV12-4 and J usage is TRBJ1-2; D call uncertain. This CDR3 region has 14 residues. Trimming took 10 bases from V and 2 from J, leaving 17 bases between them. The DNA of the CDR3 is TGTGCCACCTCTAGATTGAGGAGAAACTATGGCTACACCTTC. Residues: CATSRLRRNYGYTF.

In this sample, this clonotype turned up many times. The gene calls are TRBV29-1 and TRBJ2-1; D possibly corresponds to TRBD1 (5 bases). V was shortened by 0 bases and J by 9 bases, with 6 bases between the two germline ends. The CDR3 covers 11 residues. Germline V gene data show CDR1 as SQVTM and CDR2 as ANQGSEA. The CDR3 bases are TGCAGCGTTGAAGAACAGGTTGAGCAGTTCTTC. Protein: CSVEEQVEQFF.

The CDR3 region is CASSRQVPGNTIYF. The CDR3 DNA is TGTGCCAGCAGCCGACAGGTTCCAGGAAACACCATATATTTT. The V and J genes are TRBV7-9 and TRBJ1-3; D is perhaps TRBD1 (6 bases). Germline CDR1 reads SEHNR; CDR2 reads FQNEAQ (reference sequence). The CDR3 runs to 14 residues. V was trimmed by 5 bases and J by 4 bases, leaving 12 bases between them.

The gene calls are TRBV4-2 and TRBJ2-5; unclear D gene. V was trimmed by 2 bases and J by 3 bases, leaving 10 bases between them. This CDR3 has 14 residues. The V gene's germline CDR1 is LGHNA and CDR2 YNFKEQ. The CDR3 is CASSQSPAEETQYF. For the CDR3, the DNA is TGTGCCAGCAGCCAATCCCCCGCCGAAGAGACCCAGTACTTC.

This clonotype appeared many times. This rearrangement joins TRBV12-3 or TRBV12-4 to TRBJ2-3, with 16 positions matching TRBD2. This CDR3 spans 20 amino acids. Unmatched junction bases numbered 15, after V lost 8 bases and J lost 1 base. This chain's CDR3 is CASESDPGLAGGEGTDTQYF. The CDR3 nucleotides read TGTGCCAGCGAGTCCGACCCGGGACTAGCGGGAGGGGAGGGCACAGATACGCAGTATTTT.

The CDR3 region has the DNA TGTGCCAGCAGTGCAGGGCGGGATGGCTACACCTTC. This codes for CASSAGRDGYTF. The rearrangement joins TRBV6-1 to TRBJ1-2, with D perhaps matching TRBD1 (5 bases). Trimming removed 4 bases at V and 6 bases at J, with 9 bases between. Germline loops: CDR1 MNHNS, CDR2 SASEGT. CDR3 length: 12 residues.

Of note for this clonotype: One junction end does not reproduce the germline sequence, and a read error may be involved. The V and J genes are TRBV2 and TRBJ1-6; D is unclear. The CDR3 is 15 residues long. Germline V CDR1 and CDR2: SNHLY, FYNNEI. CDR3 nucleotide sequence: TGTGCCAGCAGGGAAGGCCGTTCTAATAATTCACCCCTCCACTTT. Its translation is CASREGRSNNSPLHF.

The gene calls are TRBV30 and TRBJ2-5, with TRBD2 matching 9 bases. J was trimmed by 5 bases and V by 5 bases; bases with no gene match: 6. In germline, CDR1 is GTSNPN, CDR2 SVGIG (reference sequence). The length of the CDR3 is 13 residues. The DNA for the CDR3 is TGTGCCTGGGGGGGACTAGCAAAGGAGACCCAGTACTTC. Its translation is CAWGGLAKETQYF.

This clonotype was recorded at least ten times. The gene calls are TRBV30 and TRBJ2-7; perhaps D is TRBD1 or TRBD2 (5 bases each). Trimming left V 5 bases short and J 9 bases short, with 17 bases between. Germline CDR1 GTSNPN, CDR2 SVGIG (reference sequence). The length of the CDR3 is 12 residues. The CDR3 reads CAWQRGPGRQYF. The CDR3 DNA reads TGTGCCTGGCAACGGGGCCCTGGGAGGCAGTACTTC.

The table lists this clonotype with many counts. J is TRBJ1-3 and V is TRBV6-5, with D possibly matching TRBD1 (6 bases). The CDR3 covers 16 residues. V was trimmed by 0 bases and J by 2 bases, leaving 11 bases between them. Germline CDR1 is MNHEY and CDR2 is SVGAGI. CDR3 in DNA: TGTGCCAGCAGTTACTCTTTAGGGGGAACTGGAAACACCATATATTTT. Translation gives CASSYSLGGTGNTIYF.

This clonotype was seen at least ten times. The gene calls are TRBV7-2 and TRBJ2-3; no clear D gene. The CDR3 loop spans 16 amino acids. Germline V gene sequence: CDR1 SGHTA, CDR2 FQGNSA. Between the trimmed V and J ends, which lost 5 bases and 0 bases, there was a span of 15 bases. CDR3 nucleotides: TGTGCCAGCAGCCGCCCGATGGTCCCTAGCACAGATACGCAGTATTTT. Its translation: CASSRPMVPSTDTQYF.

The chain uses TRBV9 and TRBJ1-1, with D unresolved. The CDR3 loop spans 14 amino acids. V lost 0 bases to trimming and J lost 6 bases, with 12 bases between them. The V gene's germline CDR1 is SGDLS and CDR2 YYNGEE. The CDR3 reads CASSVDPKRSEAFF. For the CDR3, the DNA is TGTGCCAGCAGCGTAGATCCAAAACGGTCTGAAGCTTTCTTT.

In its sample, this clonotype was seen a few times. J is TRBJ2-5 and V is TRBV18; D is uncertain. V gave up 3 bases and J gave up 1 base, with 9 bases separating them. Germline CDR1 is KGHSH and CDR2 is LQKENI. There are 14 residues in the CDR3. The CDR3 spells CASSPDKVQETQYF. The CDR3 nucleotides read TGTGCCAGCTCACCCGACAAGGTCCAAGAGACCCAGTACTTC.

The chain couples TRBV30 to TRBJ2-7; D might be TRBD1 (6 bases). Germline V CDR1 and CDR2: GTSNPN, SVGIG (reference sequence). The CDR3 has 11 residues. Trimming cost V 2 bases and J 6 bases, with 8 bases left between them. The CDR3 protein is CAWSRGGEQYF. The CDR3 DNA follows: TGTGCCTGGAGTAGAGGGGGCGAGCAGTACTTC.

This clonotype has ten or more counts. The V call is TRBV5-1, the J call TRBJ2-4; D tentatively reads TRBD1 or TRBD2 (5 bases each). Germline V lookup: CDR1 SGHRS, CDR2 YFSETQ. Trimming pared 4 bases from V and 3 bases from J, leaving 17 bases between. The CDR3 totals 16 residues. The CDR3 region has the DNA TGCGCCAGCAGCCCCCCGAGGGAAGGGGTCAAAAACATTCAGTACTTC. Protein: CASSPPREGVKNIQYF.

The chain employs TRBV4-2 and TRBJ2-2; 9 nucleotides line up with TRBD1. CDR1 and CDR2 (germline): LGHNA, YNFKEQ. With 2 bases clipped from V and 7 bases from J, the junction kept 14 bases outside the gene matches. This CDR3 contains 18 residues. The CDR3 sequence: CASSQITGTGRRDGELFF. The DNA of the CDR3 is TGTGCCAGCAGCCAAATTACCGGGACAGGGCGCAGGGACGGGGAGCTGTTTTTT.

The CDR3 DNA is TGCAGCGTTGAAGAATACTGGGCTAGGAATGAGCAGTTCTTC. Translating gives CSVEEYWARNEQFF. This rearrangement joins TRBV29-1 to TRBJ2-1; D remains ambiguous. This CDR3 comprises 14 residues. The V gene's germline CDR1 is SQVTM and CDR2 ANQGSEA. V dropped 0 bases and J dropped 7 bases, with 13 bases sitting between them.

This chain uses TRBV9 with TRBJ1-3; D is unclear. The germline V and J ends were trimmed by 5 bases and 6 bases, with 15 bases remaining between them. Germline lookup yields CDR1 SGDLS and CDR2 YYNGEE. The CDR3 covers 14 residues. As DNA, the CDR3 is TGTGCCAGCAGACCGGACCTTACAATAAACACCATATATTTT. Protein sequence: CASRPDLTINTIYF.

The rearrangement joins TRBV9 to TRBJ2-4, with 9 bases fitting TRBD2. CDR1 is SGDLS and CDR2 is YYNGEE in the germline V gene. The CDR3 length is 13 residues. The trim removed 3 bases at V and 7 bases at J, leaving 2 bases unmatched. CDR3 DNA sequence: TGTGCCAGCAGCGAAGGACTAGCGAACATTCAGTACTTC. It translates to CASSEGLANIQYF.

This clonotype has at least ten counts. The CDR3 here is CSARDLSVSSYNEQFF. The CDR3 DNA reads TGCAGTGCTAGAGACTTAAGCGTGAGCTCCTACAATGAGCAGTTCTTC. The chain links TRBV20-1 to TRBJ2-1; D unclear. The CDR3 has 16 residues. The germline gives CDR1 DFQATT, CDR2 SNEGSKA (reference sequence). V lost 0 bases, J lost 0 bases, and 12 bases lay in between.

V gene TRBV29-1 combines with J gene TRBJ1-2; 10 bases are a match to TRBD1. Trimming at V came to 5 bases and at J to 2 bases, leaving 5 bases not matched to a gene. The CDR3 loop spans 14 amino acids. Per germline, CDR1 SQVTM and CDR2 ANQGSEA. The CDR3 nucleotides are TGCAGCGTTCCTCGGACAGGGGGGAACTATGGCTACACCTTC. Translated, it gives CSVPRTGGNYGYTF.

V and J are TRBV10-3 and TRBJ2-1; TRBD2 matches 7 bases. V lost 0 bases and J lost 7; bases outside the gene matches: 9. The CDR3 has 16 amino acids. Germline lookup yields CDR1 ENHRY and CDR2 SYGVKD. The CDR3 spells CAISESGLSAKNEQFF. CDR3 coding DNA: TGTGCCATCAGTGAGTCGGGACTATCGGCCAAGAATGAGCAGTTCTTC.